Shown below are 30 T cell receptor beta chains from a single sample sequenced in a study of OX40 agonist ivuxolimab in advanced cancers. Clones were sequenced by immunoSEQ multiplex PCR, and TCRdb holds only the in-frame ones, with some missing. Altogether just over 80,000 clones are present, around nine tenths being singletons, with the ten largest covering 0.32%. The source material was CD4+ or CD8+ T cells sorted from blood, sampled in a trial of the OX40 agonist ivuxolimab. Receptors originate from an adult with an advanced solid tumor such as melanoma, head and neck, liver or kidney cancer.

The chain employs TRBV27 and TRBJ1-5; D gene ambiguous. In germline, CDR1 is MNHEY, CDR2 SMNVEV (reference sequence). With 3 bases removed from V and 11 bases from J, the gap between germline ends came to 8 bases. The length of the CDR3 is 11 residues. The CDR3 bases are TGTGCCAGCAGTTTTGAAAGGACCCAGCATTTT. It is translated as CASSFERTQHF.

Only a few counts were recorded for this clone. The chain employs TRBV19 and TRBJ1-1, with D unclear. CDR3 size: 13 residues. V shed 7 bases and J shed 1 base, with 10 bases lying between them. The germline V gene has CDR1 LNHDA and CDR2 SQIVND (reference sequence). CDR3 region: CASKRVENTEAFF. The CDR3 nucleotides read TGTGCCAGTAAAAGGGTCGAGAACACTGAAGCTTTCTTT.

This clone has just a few counts. V is TRBV30 and J is TRBJ2-2, with a possible D match to TRBD2 (6 bases). Germline V gene data show CDR1 as GTSNPN and CDR2 as SVGIG (reference sequence). The CDR3 length is 12 residues. The germline V and J ends were trimmed by 3 bases and 4 bases, with 6 bases remaining between them. The CDR3 protein is CAWSGGTGELFF. In DNA form, the CDR3 reads TGTGCCTGGAGCGGGGGCACCGGGGAGCTGTTTTTT.

J is TRBJ1-5 and V is TRBV5-1; D not certain. Trimming took 2 bases from V and 2 from J, leaving 5 bases between them. CDR1 and CDR2 from the germline V gene are SGHRS and YFSETQ. This CDR3 spans 13 amino acids. In DNA, the CDR3 is TGCGCCAGCAGCTTCTCCGGCAATCAGCCCCAGCATTTT. Translating gives CASSFSGNQPQHF.

The chain links TRBV11-2 to TRBJ2-5; 10 bases line up with TRBD2. The germline CDR1 and CDR2 sequences are SGHAT and FQNNGV. The CDR3 length is 15 residues. V lost 1 base, J lost 4 bases, and 3 bases stayed unmatched. CDR3: CASSLVAGGGETQYF. For the CDR3, the DNA is TGTGCCAGCAGCTTAGTAGCGGGAGGAGGAGAGACCCAGTACTTC.

The chain uses TRBV5-1 and TRBJ1-2; TRBD1 agrees at 10 bases. Germline V gives CDR1 SGHRS, CDR2 YFSETQ. Trimming removed 7 bases from V and 1 base from J; junction bases left unmatched: 1. CDR3 length: 13 residues. The CDR3 DNA reads TGCGCCAGCGGGACAGGGGATAACTATGGCTACACCTTC. It is translated as CASGTGDNYGYTF.

This clone has only one observation. V gene TRBV28 combines with J gene TRBJ1-5; D ambiguous. This CDR3 region has 13 residues. Germline V gene data show CDR1 as MDHEN and CDR2 as SYDVKM. V was clipped by 9 bases and J by 0 bases, with 9 bases between them. CDR3 coding DNA: TGTGCCAGTAACCAGGTTAGCAATCAGCCCCAGCATTTT. This translates into CASNQVSNQPQHF.

This clone occurred once. The chain couples TRBV19 to TRBJ1-5, with unresolved D. Germline lookup yields CDR1 LNHDA and CDR2 SQIVND (reference sequence). V lost 3 bases and J lost 4, with 13 bases in between. The CDR3 is made up of 15 amino acids. The CDR3, as DNA: TGTGCCAGTAGTATTTATCAAGGATTTAATCAGCCCCAGCATTTT. This encodes CASSIYQGFNQPQHF.

This clone was picked up a small number of times. The chain carries TRBV15 and TRBJ2-7, with 8 positions matching TRBD2. The V gene end was trimmed by 4 bases and the J gene end by 3 bases; junction bases not matched to a gene: 2. The CDR3 contains 13 residues. The germline gives CDR1 LNHNV, CDR2 YYDKDF (reference sequence). The CDR3 is CATSTGGDYEQYF. DNA of the CDR3: TGTGCCACCAGCACGGGGGGGGACTACGAGCAGTACTTC.

This clone has a single count. The genes are TRBV29-1 and TRBJ1-1, with TRBD1 as a possible D gene (6 bases). Germline V gene data show CDR1 as SQVTM and CDR2 as ANQGSEA. This CDR3 spans 12 amino acids. V lost 6 bases, J lost 1 base, and 9 bases lay in between. The CDR3 is CSVRRGNTEAFF. Here the CDR3 DNA reads TGCAGCGTCCGCAGGGGGAACACTGAAGCTTTCTTT.

This rearrangement joins TRBV7-9 to TRBJ1-2; D is perhaps TRBD1 (6 bases). The CDR3 length is 12 residues. V lost 8 bases to trimming and J lost 5 bases, with 12 bases between them. CDR1 and CDR2 (germline): SEHNR, FQNEAQ (reference sequence). CDR3 loop: CASYGGTYGYTF. CDR3 coding DNA: TGTGCCAGCTACGGGGGGACATATGGCTACACCTTC.

The J gene is TRBJ1-4, the V gene TRBV5-1; D uncertain. Between the trimmed V and J ends, which lost 0 bases and 4 bases, there was a span of 10 bases. Germline CDR1 is SGHRS and CDR2 is YFSETQ. The CDR3 covers 15 residues. The DNA for the CDR3 is TGCGCCAGCAGCTTGGCGGCAGCGCTTAATGAAAAACTGTTTTTT. Translating gives CASSLAAALNEKLFF.

This clone has just a few counts. V and J are TRBV5-1 and TRBJ1-3; D remains unclear. The germline V and J ends were trimmed by 1 base and 4 bases, with 9 bases remaining between them. Per germline, CDR1 SGHRS and CDR2 YFSETQ. The CDR3 has 14 amino acids. Written as DNA, the CDR3 is TGCGCCAGCAGCTTGAGCCCCGCCGGAAACACCATATATTTT. The encoded protein is CASSLSPAGNTIYF.

The chain couples TRBV15 to TRBJ1-6, with 8 bases fitting TRBD1. Looked up from germline, CDR1 is LNHNV and CDR2 is YYDKDF (reference sequence). V gave up 5 bases and J gave up 9 bases; unmatched junction bases: 9. This CDR3 has 15 residues. CDR3 in amino acids: CATSVYDRGSSPLHF. The CDR3 bases are TGTGCCACCAGCGTATATGACAGGGGAAGTTCACCCCTCCACTTT. Variable domain in full (rest from reference TRBV15 and TRBJ1-6): DAMVIQNPRYQVTQFGKPVTLSCSQTLNHNVMYWYQQKSSQAPKLLFHYYDKDFNNEADTPDNFQSRRPNTSFCFLDIRSPGLGDTAMYLCATSVYDRGSSPLHFGNGTRLTVT.

The genes are TRBV9 and TRBJ2-3; TRBD2 might be the D (6 bases). Deletions cut 5 bases from V and 1 base from J, with 14 bases between. The CDR3 covers 15 residues. Germline V CDR1 and CDR2: SGDLS, YYNGEE. In DNA form, the CDR3 reads TGTGCCAGCAGTCCCCGGGGGTACGGCACAGATACGCAGTATTTT. Translating it yields CASSPRGYGTDTQYF.

CDR3 region: CASSLAWGGYNEQFF. The DNA of the CDR3 is TGCGCCAGCAGCTTGGCCTGGGGGGGATACAATGAGCAGTTCTTC. The chain joins TRBV5-1 to TRBJ2-1; 7 positions agree with TRBD2. The CDR3 consists of 15 residues. The trim removed 0 bases at V and 4 bases at J, leaving 4 bases unmatched. Germline V lookup: CDR1 SGHRS, CDR2 YFSETQ. Full variable domain (rest looked up from reference TRBV5-1 and TRBJ2-1): KAGVTQTPRYLIKTRGQQVTLSCSPISGHRSVSWYQQTPGQGLQFLFEYFSETQRNKGNFPGRFSGRQFSNSRSEMNVSTLELGDSALYLCASSLAWGGYNEQFFGPGTRLTVL.

V gene TRBV6-1 combines with J gene TRBJ2-3, with 8 positions matching TRBD2. V was clipped by 6 bases and J by 4 bases; unmatched bases: 6. CDR3 length: 14 residues. In germline, CDR1 is MNHNS, CDR2 SASEGT. The CDR3 DNA reads TGTGCCAGCAGACCGGGACTAGTTGCAGATACGCAGTATTTT. It translates to CASRPGLVADTQYF.

This clone turned up a few times. This chain connects TRBV5-1 to TRBJ1-1; possibly TRBD1 for D (6 bases). This CDR3 is built from 14 residues. V was shortened by 1 base and J by 4 bases, with 11 bases between the two germline ends. Germline CDR1 SGHRS, CDR2 YFSETQ. For the CDR3, the DNA is TGCGCCAGCAGCTTGACAGGGTACGGCACTGAAGCTTTCTTT. As protein: CASSLTGYGTEAFF.

CDR3 sequence reads: CASTPDITDTQYF. CDR3 coding DNA: TGTGCCAGCACCCCGGACATCACAGATACGCAGTATTTT. The J gene is TRBJ2-3, the V gene TRBV7-2; a possible D gene is TRBD1 (5 bases). Trimming stripped 7 bases from V and 2 bases from J, with 10 bases between. The CDR3 totals 13 residues. The V gene's germline CDR1 is SGHTA and CDR2 FQGNSA.

The chain carries TRBV5-8 and TRBJ2-4; D uncertain. Germline V lookup: CDR1 SGHTS, CDR2 YDEGEE. This CDR3 is 16 amino acids long. Trimming took 2 bases from V and 0 from J, leaving 12 bases between them. Written as DNA, the CDR3 is TGTGCCAGCAGCTTTAACCAGCTTCTAGCCAAAAACATTCAGTACTTC. Translated: CASSFNQLLAKNIQYF. The complete variable domain, with remaining parts taken from reference TRBV5-8 and TRBJ2-4, reads EAGVTQSPTHLIKTRGQQATLRCSPISGHTSVYWYQQALGLGLQFLLWYDEGEERNRGNFPPRFSGRQFPNYSSELNVNALELEDSALYLCASSFNQLLAKNIQYFGAGTRLSVL.

This chain joins TRBV5-1 and TRBJ2-1; 13 nucleotides agree with TRBD2. The V gene end was trimmed by 4 bases and the J gene end by 5 bases; junction bases not matched to a gene: 9. This CDR3 region has 17 residues. Germline CDR1 reads SGHRS; CDR2 reads YFSETQ. The CDR3 spells CASSPLILAGGHNEQFF. CDR3 nucleotides: TGCGCCAGCAGCCCCTTGATACTAGCGGGGGGGCACAATGAGCAGTTCTTC. The entire variable domain, with the rest obtained from reference TRBV5-1 and TRBJ2-1, is as follows: KAGVTQTPRYLIKTRGQQVTLSCSPISGHRSVSWYQQTPGQGLQFLFEYFSETQRNKGNFPGRFSGRQFSNSRSEMNVSTLELGDSALYLCASSPLILAGGHNEQFFGPGTRLTVL.

In DNA form, the CDR3 reads TGTGCCAGCAGCGAAAGACAGGGGAACAATCAGCCCCAGCATTTT. It encodes CASSERQGNNQPQHF. This chain connects TRBV7-2 to TRBJ1-5, with TRBD1 matching 8 bases. The V segment lost 5 bases and the J segment 3 bases; nucleotides outside the gene matches: 6. The CDR3 loop spans 15 amino acids. Germline V gives CDR1 SGHTA, CDR2 FQGNSA.

V is TRBV6-5 and J is TRBJ1-6; D gene ambiguous. The CDR3 sequence is 13 residues long. CDR1 and CDR2 from the germline V gene are MNHEY and SVGAGI. Trimming removed 2 bases at V and 7 bases at J, with 6 bases between. The CDR3 protein is CASSYIQNSPLHF. The CDR3 DNA sequence: TGTGCCAGCAGTTACATTCAGAATTCACCCCTCCACTTT.

CDR3 amino acids: CASSPGTSVGSPLHF. DNA for the CDR3: TGTGCCAGTAGTCCGGGGACCTCGGTGGGCTCACCCCTCCACTTT. The J gene is TRBJ1-6, the V gene TRBV19, with TRBD1 as a possible D gene (5 bases). From germline, CDR1 is LNHDA and CDR2 SQIVND (reference sequence). CDR3 length: 15 residues. Trimming stripped 5 bases from V and 10 bases from J, with 18 bases between.

The chain joins TRBV18 to TRBJ2-5; D unresolved. Germline V gives CDR1 KGHSH, CDR2 LQKENI. The V and J ends lost 5 bases and 6 bases respectively, with 10 bases between them. The CDR3 is 12 residues long. This CDR3 is CASSRTEKTQYF. DNA for the CDR3: TGTGCCAGCTCAAGGACGGAAAAGACCCAGTACTTC.

The chain recombines TRBV9 with TRBJ2-1, with 7 nucleotides matching TRBD2. CDR3 size: 17 residues. CDR1 SGDLS and CDR2 YYNGEE come from the germline V gene. The V and J ends lost 0 bases and 4 bases, in that order; junction bases with no gene match: 10. CDR3 DNA sequence: TGTGCCAGCAGCGTAGGGGGGAGGGACTACTCTTACAATGAGCAGTTCTTC. Its protein is CASSVGGRDYSYNEQFF.

The chain links TRBV29-1 to TRBJ2-7, with D possibly TRBD1 on 5 matching bases. Per germline, CDR1 SQVTM and CDR2 ANQGSEA. The CDR3 has 12 residues. V was clipped by 8 bases and J by 2 bases, with 13 bases between them. The chain's CDR3 is CSSRTNAYEQYF. The CDR3 nucleotides are TGCAGCTCCAGGACAAATGCCTACGAGCAGTACTTC.

The V gene is TRBV27, the J gene TRBJ1-6; D may be TRBD1 (5 bases). Trimming shortened V by 6 bases and J by 0 bases, and 12 bases separated the two germline ends. CDR1 and CDR2 from the germline V gene are MNHEY and SMNVEV (reference sequence). This CDR3 is 16 amino acids long. DNA for the CDR3: TGTGCCAGCAGCCGACAGTTATACTCCTATAATTCACCCCTCCACTTT. This sequence encodes CASSRQLYSYNSPLHF.

This sequence joins TRBV6-1 and TRBJ1-3; D is unclear. From germline, CDR1 is MNHNS and CDR2 SASEGT. Trimming removed 1 base at V and 0 bases at J, with 13 bases between. The CDR3 spans 17 residues. The CDR3 protein is CASSEGSLLSSGNTIYF. In nucleotides, the CDR3 is TGTGCCAGCAGTGAAGGATCCCTACTCAGCTCTGGAAACACCATATATTTT.

V is TRBV27 and J is TRBJ2-7; D gene ambiguous. V was trimmed by 4 bases and J by 4 bases, leaving 8 bases between them. Germline values: CDR1 MNHEY, CDR2 SMNVEV (reference sequence). The CDR3 consists of 12 residues. The CDR3 DNA is TGTGCCAGCAGTTCAGGCAGATACGAGCAGTACTTC. It encodes CASSSGRYEQYF.